This T cell receptor beta chain was recovered during a study of cytomegalovirus exposure and HLA in healthy donors. In the study overall: Early on, a data release was issued that held roughly 86 million unique TCRs from HLA-typed donors.

The PCR was carried out with 60 Vbeta primers and 13 Jbeta primers. Here immunoSEQ multiplex PCR was the method, and the copy in TCRdb shows in-frame clones only, minus some. The data show 120,000 to 150,000 clones, with approximately 72% seen just once and 6% to 8% held by the top ten. To note about this clone: Its antigen is unidentified. Its ends do not fully match the called genes, so a read error is possible.

This CDR3 spans 11 amino acids. From germline, CDR1 is SEHNR and CDR2 FQNEAQ (reference sequence). Findings of the study overall: Exclusion as indistinguishable affected some V segments, including TRBV6-2 and TRBV6-3.

This receptor was identified in a woman aged 60-70 years in good health and CMV-seronegative. Sample: PBMCs. The gene calls are TRBV7-9 and TRBJ1-4; D is uncertain. CDR3 protein: CSSSSLEKLFF. CDR3 sequence (DNA): TGTTCCAGCAGCTCCTTGGAAAAACTGTTTTTT.